The 29 T cell receptor beta chains below were found in one sample sequenced in a study of blood T cell repertoires in COVID-19. Assay: immunoSEQ multiplex PCR; the TCRdb copy retains only in-frame clones and omits some. The sample includes 350,000 to 450,000 clones, roughly four fifths of them seen just once. The sequenced material came from PBMCs or T cells enriched from blood (not recorded which). The source is a woman aged 45-59 years who had recovered from COVID-19.

The chain links TRBV2 to TRBJ1-2; no firm D call. Germline CDR1 is SNHLY and CDR2 is FYNNEI. CDR3 length equals 14 residues. V was trimmed by 4 bases and J by 4 bases, leaving 13 bases between them. The CDR3 DNA reads as TGTGCCAGCAGTGGTCCGTCTCTCGGCTATGGCTACACCTTC. Its protein product is CASSGPSLGYGYTF.

This rearrangement joins TRBV27 to TRBJ2-3; a possible D gene is TRBD2 (5 bases). V lost 2 bases, J lost 7 bases, and 10 bases lay in between. The germline gives CDR1 MNHEY, CDR2 SMNVEV (reference sequence). The CDR3 runs 13 residues. The CDR3 region has the DNA TGTGCCAGCAGTTTAGGGAGCGAATATACGCAGTATTTT. Its translation: CASSLGSEYTQYF.

This chain joins TRBV12-3 or TRBV12-4 and TRBJ1-2; tentatively, D is TRBD1 (6 bases). V lost 3 bases to trimming and J lost 4 bases, with 9 bases between them. There are 13 residues in the CDR3. CDR3 region: CASSFVQGYGYTF. The DNA for the CDR3 is TGTGCCAGCAGTTTTGTACAGGGCTATGGCTACACCTTC.

The genes are TRBV6-2 or TRBV6-3 and TRBJ1-2; D is unresolved. The germline CDR1 and CDR2 sequences are MNHEY and SVGEGT. The V and J ends lost 0 bases and 8 bases respectively, with 19 bases between them. The CDR3 consists of 16 residues. CDR3 nucleotide sequence: TGTGCCAGCAGTTACTCGATCCCGGGGAAAATATCGGGCTACACCTTC. It translates to CASSYSIPGKISGYTF.

The V and J genes are TRBV5-4 and TRBJ1-4, with 9 nucleotides matching TRBD1. The J segment lost 5 bases and the V segment lost 3 bases, leaving 8 bases of the junction unmatched. Germline V gene lookup returns CDR1 SGHNT and CDR2 YYREEE (reference sequence). The CDR3 covers 16 residues. CDR3 nucleotides: TGTGCCAGCAGCTGGGAACCGGGACAGGGAAATGAAAAACTGTTTTTT. It translates to CASSWEPGQGNEKLFF. Full variable domain (outside the CDR3, taken from reference TRBV5-4 and TRBJ1-4): ETGVTQSPTHLIKTRGQQVTLRCSSQSGHNTVSWYQQALGQGPQFIFQYYREEENGRGNFPPRFSGLQFPNYSSELNVNALELDDSALYLCASSWEPGQGNEKLFFGSGTQLSVL.

The chain links TRBV6-5 to TRBJ2-6; D is perhaps TRBD2 (5 bases). CDR1 and CDR2 (germline): MNHEY, SVGAGI. The V and J ends lost 5 bases and 0 bases respectively, with 8 bases between them. The CDR3 sequence is 15 residues long. CDR3 in amino acids: CASSMTTSGANVLTF. CDR3 sequence (DNA): TGTGCCAGCAGTATGACTACCTCTGGGGCCAACGTCCTGACTTTC.

V usage is TRBV30 and J usage is TRBJ2-2; TRBD1 is a possible D gene (6 bases). Trimming removed 6 bases from V and 3 bases from J, with 14 bases in between. The CDR3 has 14 residues. Per germline, CDR1 GTSNPN and CDR2 SVGIG (reference sequence). CDR3 DNA: TGTGCCTGCAGCAGGGGAACCTACACCGGGGAGCTGTTTTTT. Encoded protein: CACSRGTYTGELFF.

V usage is TRBV6-5 and J usage is TRBJ2-2, with 10 nucleotides matching TRBD2. The CDR3 loop spans 15 amino acids. Trimming removed 4 bases from V and 5 bases from J; junction bases left unmatched: 4. CDR1 and CDR2 from the germline V gene are MNHEY and SVGAGI. CDR3 coding DNA: TGTGCCAGCAGTTTCAAAGCGGGAGGGACCGGGGAGCTGTTTTTT. Residues: CASSFKAGGTGELFF.

The chain links TRBV4-3 to TRBJ1-6, with D perhaps matching TRBD1 (5 bases). Germline lookup yields CDR1 LGHNA and CDR2 YSLEER. V dropped 1 base and J dropped 9 bases, with 13 bases sitting between them. The CDR3 sequence is 15 residues long. The CDR3 DNA reads as TGCGCCAGCAGCCAAGCCTGGGCCGACAGTTCACCCCTCCACTTT. This sequence encodes CASSQAWADSSPLHF.

The rearrangement uses TRBV5-5 and TRBJ1-6; D possibly corresponds to TRBD1 (6 bases). This CDR3 has 14 amino acids. V shed 4 bases and J shed 8 bases, with 13 bases lying between them. Germline V gene sequence: CDR1 SGHKS, CDR2 YYEKEE (reference sequence). CDR3 nucleotide sequence: TGTGCCAGCAGCACACAGGGAGGGTATTCACCCCTCCACTTT. It codes for CASSTQGGYSPLHF.

V is TRBV15 and J is TRBJ2-7; D ambiguous. V dropped 0 bases and J dropped 1 base, with 10 bases sitting between them. In germline, CDR1 is LNHNV, CDR2 YYDKDF (reference sequence). This CDR3 is 15 amino acids long. The CDR3 coding sequence is TGTGCCACCAGCAGAGATCCGGGTGAGTCCTACGAGCAGTACTTC. Its translation is CATSRDPGESYEQYF.

The chain has TRBV19 and TRBJ1-4, with TRBD1 identical over 7 bases. This CDR3 is 15 amino acids long. Looked up from germline, CDR1 is LNHDA and CDR2 is SQIVND (reference sequence). V shed 4 bases and J 0 bases; nucleotides not matched to a gene: 2. DNA of the CDR3: TGTGCCAGTAGTAGGCAGGGGGCAACTAATGAAAAACTGTTTTTT. Translated: CASSRQGATNEKLFF. The whole variable domain, remainder taken from reference TRBV19 and TRBJ1-4, is DGGITQSPKYLFRKEGQNVTLSCEQNLNHDAMYWYRQDPGQGLRLIYYSQIVNDFQKGDIAEGYSVSREKKESFPLTVTSAQKNPTAFYLCASSRQGATNEKLFFGSGTQLSVL.

The rearrangement joins TRBV3-1 (or the pseudogene TRBV3-2) to TRBJ2-1; no reliable D call. Trimming pared 0 bases from V and 4 bases from J, leaving 7 bases between. Germline CDR1 is LGHDT and CDR2 is YNNKEL (reference sequence). The CDR3 has 14 amino acids. Here the CDR3 reads CASSQDKQYNEQFF. Here the CDR3 DNA reads TGTGCCAGCAGCCAAGATAAACAGTACAATGAGCAGTTCTTC.

V usage is TRBV7-2 and J usage is TRBJ1-5; D gene ambiguous. The germline V and J ends were trimmed by 5 bases and 3 bases, with 14 bases remaining between them. Germline CDR1 is SGHTA and CDR2 is FQGNSA. The CDR3 runs 15 residues. This chain's CDR3 is CASSPLPGNNQPQHF. In DNA form, the CDR3 reads TGTGCCAGCAGCCCACTGCCGGGGAACAATCAGCCCCAGCATTTT.

The gene calls are TRBV19 and TRBJ1-5, with TRBD1 matching 9 bases. V shed 6 bases, J shed 6 bases, and the junction held 6 bases outside the gene matches. This CDR3 region has 14 residues. CDR1 and CDR2 (germline): LNHDA, SQIVND (reference sequence). CDR3 bases: TGTGCCAGTAGCAACAGGGGGCACGGTCAGCCCCAGCATTTT. Translating gives CASSNRGHGQPQHF.

The V and J genes are TRBV5-1 and TRBJ2-5; possible D gene TRBD2, 5 bases. The germline V and J ends were trimmed by 0 bases and 6 bases, with 9 bases remaining between them. This CDR3 has 13 residues. Germline loops: CDR1 SGHRS, CDR2 YFSETQ. The CDR3 DNA follows: TGCGCCAGCAGCTTGGAATTAGCGCAGACCCAGTACTTC. Protein: CASSLELAQTQYF.

The chain carries TRBV27 and TRBJ1-1; tentatively, D is TRBD1 (6 bases). CDR1 is MNHEY, CDR2 SMNVEV, per germline (reference sequence). Trimming removed 1 base from V and 8 bases from J, with 14 bases in between. CDR3 size: 14 residues. CDR3 region: CASSLLYRVGEAFF. CDR3 sequence (DNA): TGTGCCAGCAGTTTATTGTACAGGGTCGGGGAAGCTTTCTTT.

The CDR3: CASSQGFRTSPPETQYF. CDR3 DNA: TGTGCCAGCAGCCAAGGATTCAGGACTAGTCCCCCAGAGACCCAGTACTTC. This chain uses TRBV14 with TRBJ2-5; 7 positions agree with TRBD2. Losses at the gene ends were 1 base for V and 4 bases for J; bases not matched to a gene: 12. Per the germline V gene, CDR1 is SGHDN and CDR2 is FVKESK. The CDR3 extends over 17 amino acids.

The chain recombines TRBV5-1 with TRBJ2-7, with 10 bases aligning to TRBD2. Germline V gives CDR1 SGHRS, CDR2 YFSETQ. CDR3 length: 17 residues. Trimming cost V 0 bases and J 0 bases; bases outside gene matches: 6. The CDR3 nucleotides read TGCGCCAGCAGCTTGGAAGTAACTAGCGGGGCCTCCTACGAGCAGTACTTC. Translation: CASSLEVTSGASYEQYF.

Only one count was recorded for this clone. At one boundary the junction diverges from the germline segment, which might be a read error. The chain recombines TRBV6-5 with TRBJ2-1, with 10 bases aligning to TRBD2. The CDR3 runs to 14 residues. Germline V gene sequence: CDR1 MNHEY, CDR2 SVGAGI. As DNA, the CDR3 is TGTGCCACCAGTTCTAGCGGGAGTAACAATGAGCAGTTCTTC. Encoded protein: CATSSSGSNNEQFF.

The chain links TRBV7-3 to TRBJ1-2; 10 bases are shared with TRBD1. The CDR3 is made up of 16 amino acids. V lost 2 bases and J lost 2; bases outside the gene matches: 5. CDR1 is SGHTA and CDR2 is FQGTGA in the germline V gene. Here the CDR3 DNA reads TGTGCCAGCAGCTTAGTCCCGGGACAGGGGAACTATGGCTACACCTTC. Translated, it gives CASSLVPGQGNYGYTF.

The chain employs TRBV19 and TRBJ1-2; D not certain. The CDR3 is 14 residues long. V was trimmed by 3 bases and J by 8 bases, leaving 16 bases between them. The germline V gene encodes CDR1 LNHDA and CDR2 SQIVND (reference sequence). The CDR3 DNA is TGTGCCAGTAGTATTTTGGGCGGGTCTGGGGGCTACACCTTC. This gives the protein CASSILGGSGGYTF.

The gene calls are TRBV6-2 or TRBV6-3 and TRBJ2-7; TRBD2 matches 14 bases. Looked up from germline, CDR1 is MNHEY and CDR2 is SVGEGT. Trimming at V came to 6 bases and at J to 0 bases, leaving 13 bases not matched to a gene. This CDR3 spans 19 amino acids. This chain's CDR3 is CASSAGTSGSSYLSYEQYF. DNA for the CDR3: TGTGCCAGCAGCGCTGGGACTAGCGGGAGTAGCTACCTCTCCTACGAGCAGTACTTC.

Details on this clone: Distinct nucleotide sequences in the sample also encode this CDR3. The chain couples TRBV19 to TRBJ1-5; maybe TRBD1 (5 bases). Germline V CDR1 and CDR2: LNHDA, SQIVND (reference sequence). This CDR3 contains 13 residues. The germline V and J ends were trimmed by 3 bases and 5 bases, with 8 bases remaining between them. The CDR3 here is CASSMGRDQPQHF. The CDR3 DNA is TGTGCCAGTAGTATGGGGCGAGATCAGCCCCAGCATTTT.

With regard to this clone: The junction shows a germline mismatch at one end, possibly a read error. This rearrangement joins TRBV18 to TRBJ1-2; a possible D gene is TRBD1 (6 bases). Germline CDR1 and CDR2: KGHSH and LQKENI. The CDR3 has 14 amino acids. DNA of the CDR3: TGTGCCAGCTCACCACCGTCAAGGTCCGAGGGAGGGGGCTTC. It is translated as CASSPPSRSEGGGF.

Here the CDR3 DNA reads TGTGCCAGCAGCGCGGGACTAGCGGGGGTCACAGATACGCAGTATTTT. It yields the protein CASSAGLAGVTDTQYF. This chain uses TRBV5-4 with TRBJ2-3; TRBD2 matches at 14 bases. V was pared by 4 bases and J by 2 bases, with 3 bases of the junction left unmatched. Germline-derived CDR1 and CDR2 are SGHNT and YYREEE (reference sequence). The CDR3 spans 16 residues.

This clone was found a few times. V gene TRBV5-4 combines with J gene TRBJ1-6, with D hard to call. CDR3 length equals 13 residues. Germline V CDR1 and CDR2: SGHNT, YYREEE (reference sequence). Trimming removed 2 bases at V and 7 bases at J, with 7 bases between. The CDR3: CASSFEKNSPLHF. CDR3 nucleotide sequence: TGTGCCAGCAGCTTTGAGAAGAATTCACCCCTCCACTTT.

The chain couples TRBV6-5 to TRBJ2-7; a possible D gene is TRBD2 (6 bases). With 4 bases removed from V and 0 bases from J, the gap between germline ends came to 13 bases. The CDR3 has 15 amino acids. Per the germline V gene, CDR1 is MNHEY and CDR2 is SVGAGI. CDR3 amino acids: CASSSRLGSSYEQYF. DNA for the CDR3: TGTGCCAGCAGTTCCCGACTAGGGAGCTCCTACGAGCAGTACTTC.

The V and J genes are TRBV5-4 and TRBJ1-2; 7 bases are shared with TRBD1. V lost 4 bases and J lost 6; bases outside the gene matches: 9. This CDR3 is 14 amino acids long. Looked up from germline, CDR1 is SGHNT and CDR2 is YYREEE (reference sequence). CDR3 sequence (DNA): TGTGCCAGCAGCACCGGCATAGGGGGCGATGGCTACACCTTC. This gives the protein CASSTGIGGDGYTF.